The sequence of this T cell receptor (beta chain) was determined in a study of blood T cell repertoires in COVID-19. Assay: immunoSEQ multiplex PCR; the TCRdb copy retains only in-frame clones and omits some. This repertoire shows about 210,000 clones, about 91% found once; its top ten account for roughly 2.3%. The cohort comprised adults aged about 18 to 89 years residing in some 24 US areas. Cohorts were based on clinical histories the participants reported. This CDR3 has 13 residues. Germline-derived CDR1 and CDR2 are SGHDT and YYEEEE. V lost 5 bases to trimming and J lost 8 bases; unmatched junction nucleotides: 9.

The sequenced sample consisted of PBMCs or T cells enriched from blood (not recorded which). This chain uses TRBV5-6 with TRBJ1-2, with TRBD1 identical over 7 bases. This clonotype was sampled from a woman aged 40-49 years with acute COVID-19. The CDR3 protein is CASSLDRLRGYTF. CDR3 nucleotides: TGTGCCAGCAGTCTGGACAGGTTGCGGGGCTACACCTTC.